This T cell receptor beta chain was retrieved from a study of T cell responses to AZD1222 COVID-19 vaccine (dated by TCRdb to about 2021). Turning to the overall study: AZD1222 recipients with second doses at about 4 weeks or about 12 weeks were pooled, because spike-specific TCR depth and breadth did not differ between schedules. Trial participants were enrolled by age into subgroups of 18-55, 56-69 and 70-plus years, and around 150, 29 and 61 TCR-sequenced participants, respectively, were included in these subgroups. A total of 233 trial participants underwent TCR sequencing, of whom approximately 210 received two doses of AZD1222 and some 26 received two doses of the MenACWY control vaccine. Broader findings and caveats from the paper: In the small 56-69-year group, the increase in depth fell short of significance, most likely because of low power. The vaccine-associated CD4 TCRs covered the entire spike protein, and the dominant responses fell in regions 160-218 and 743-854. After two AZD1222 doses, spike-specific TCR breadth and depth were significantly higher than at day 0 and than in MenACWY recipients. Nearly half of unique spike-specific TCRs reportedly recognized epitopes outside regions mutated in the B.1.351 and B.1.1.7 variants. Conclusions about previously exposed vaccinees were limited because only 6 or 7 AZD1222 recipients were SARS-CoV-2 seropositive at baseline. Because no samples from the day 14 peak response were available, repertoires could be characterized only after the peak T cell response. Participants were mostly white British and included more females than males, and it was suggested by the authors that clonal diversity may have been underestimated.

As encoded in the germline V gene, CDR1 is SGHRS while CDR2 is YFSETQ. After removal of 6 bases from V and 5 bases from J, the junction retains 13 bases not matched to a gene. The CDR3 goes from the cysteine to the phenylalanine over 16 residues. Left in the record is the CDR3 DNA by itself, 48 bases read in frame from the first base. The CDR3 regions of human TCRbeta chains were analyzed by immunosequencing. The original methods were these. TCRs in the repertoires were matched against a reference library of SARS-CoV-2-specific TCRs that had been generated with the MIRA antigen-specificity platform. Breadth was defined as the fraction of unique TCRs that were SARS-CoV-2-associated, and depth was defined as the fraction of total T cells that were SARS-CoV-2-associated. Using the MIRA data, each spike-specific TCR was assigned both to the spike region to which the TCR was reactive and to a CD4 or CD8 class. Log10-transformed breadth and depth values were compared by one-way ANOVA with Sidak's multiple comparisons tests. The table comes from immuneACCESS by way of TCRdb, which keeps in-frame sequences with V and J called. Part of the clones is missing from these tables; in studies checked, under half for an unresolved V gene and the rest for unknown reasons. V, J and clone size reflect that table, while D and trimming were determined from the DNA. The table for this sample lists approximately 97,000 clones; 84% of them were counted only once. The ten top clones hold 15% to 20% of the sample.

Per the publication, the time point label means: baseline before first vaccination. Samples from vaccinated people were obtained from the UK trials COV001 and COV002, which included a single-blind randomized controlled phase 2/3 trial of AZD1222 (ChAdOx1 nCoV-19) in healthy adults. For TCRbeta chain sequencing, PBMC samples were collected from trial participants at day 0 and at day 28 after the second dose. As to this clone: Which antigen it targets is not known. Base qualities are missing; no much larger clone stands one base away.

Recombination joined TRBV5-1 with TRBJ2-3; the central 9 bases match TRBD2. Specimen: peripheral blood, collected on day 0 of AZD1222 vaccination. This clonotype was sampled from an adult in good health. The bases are TGCGCCAGCACCTGGGGGACTAGCCTTGGGGTAGATACGCAGTATTTT. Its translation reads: CASTWGTSLGVDTQYF.